This is a list of T cell receptor beta chains from one sample in a study of technical replicates of blood from several donors. Some clones are missing from TCRdb's copy, which holds only in-frame ones; the method was immunoSEQ multiplex PCR. The sample holds about 84,000 clones, roughly 90% seen once. Source material: T cells isolated from PBMCs. The receptors were gathered from a human donor in good health. Both conserved end residues are part of each CDR3. Fields, in order: CDR3 length, V gene, J gene, clone size, D gene, CDR3 DNA, CDR3 protein. The D gene is left open where the match is weak. The size field is filled for only some rows; it gives once, few, many or a size class.

15	TRBV6-5	TRBJ1-2	.	.	TGTGCCAGCAGTGGGGGAGGTAGAGCTAACTATGGCTACACCTTC	CASSGGGRANYGYTF
14	TRBV28	TRBJ2-7	.	.	TGTGCCAGCAGTCCCTCGATCGGGGCCTACGAGCAGTACTTC	CASSPSIGAYEQYF
15	TRBV28	TRBJ1-2	.	TRBD1	TGTGCCAGCAGTCCGGCCGGGACAGGGGGGGATGGCTACACCTTC	CASSPAGTGGDGYTF
15	TRBV18	TRBJ2-3	.	TRBD2	TGTGCCAGCGACCACAGCGGGAGCAACACAGATACGCAGTATTTT	CASDHSGSNTDTQYF
15	TRBV19	TRBJ2-1	.	.	TGTGCCAGTAGTATCTCCACCGGCGGGCAGTATGAGCAGTTCTTC	CASSISTGGQYEQFF
13	TRBV6-5	TRBJ1-1	.	.	TGTGCCAGCAGTTCGGGTTTACACACTGAAGCTTTCTTT	CASSSGLHTEAFF
12	TRBV11-3	TRBJ1-6	.	.	TGTGCCAGCAGCTTGAGTAATTCACCCCTCCACTTT	CASSLSNSPLHF
16	TRBV27	TRBJ2-3	.	TRBD2	TGTGCCAGCAGTTTTGGCCTAGCGGGATACACAGATACGCAGTATTTT	CASSFGLAGYTDTQYF
15	TRBV21-1	TRBJ1-2	.	.	TGTGCCAGCAGACAAGAGCGGACGGGCAACTATGGCTACACCTTC	CASRQERTGNYGYTF
18	TRBV7-9	TRBJ2-1	.	TRBD2	TGTGCCAGCAGCTTAGCTGTCCGTCGACTAGCGGATTGGGATGAGCAGTTCTTC	CASSLAVRRLADWDEQFF
15	TRBV9	TRBJ2-7	once	TRBD1	TGTGCCAGCAGCGTAGGAGTAGGGGGCATTTACGAGCAGTACTTC	CASSVGVGGIYEQYF
16	TRBV6-6	TRBJ1-3	once	.	TGTGCCAGCAGTTACTCCGGCAGGCTGTCTGGAAACACCATATATTTT	CASSYSGRLSGNTIYF
13	TRBV19	TRBJ1-1	.	.	TGTGCCAGTAGTCCGGGACAACACACTGAAGCTTTCTTT	CASSPGQHTEAFF
12	TRBV12-5	TRBJ1-1	.	.	TGTGCTAGTGCCGTTATGAACACTGAAGCTTTCTTT	CASAVMNTEAFF
16	TRBV25-1	TRBJ2-5	.	TRBD2	TGTGCCAGCAGTGAGACGACTAGCGGGACGGGCGGGACCCAGTACTTC	CASSETTSGTGGTQYF
20	TRBV4-2	TRBJ2-2	.	TRBD2	TGTGCCAGCAGCCAAGATGTAGGACTAGCGGGGGGCACGAACACCGGGGAGCTGTTTTTT	CASSQDVGLAGGTNTGELFF
14	TRBV11-2	TRBJ1-1	.	TRBD1	TGTGCCAGCAGCTTAGATCCGAGGGGGCAGAGAGCTTTCTTT	CASSLDPRGQRAFF
11	TRBV7-9	TRBJ2-7	.	.	TGTGCCAGCAGCTCCCCTCACGAGCAGTACTTC	CASSSPHEQYF
15	TRBV27	TRBJ1-2	.	.	TGTGCCAGCAGTTTGGGAGTTGCAGGGGAGAGTGGCTACACCTTC	CASSLGVAGESGYTF
14	TRBV10-1	TRBJ2-2	.	.	TGCGCCAGCAGTGAGGAATGGAGCACCGGGGAGCTGTTTTTT	CASSEEWSTGELFF
15	TRBV28	TRBJ1-5	.	.	TGTGCCAGCAGTTTATTTAGGGGGATCAATCAGCCCCAGCATTTT	CASSLFRGINQPQHF
15	TRBV28	TRBJ1-3	.	.	TGTGCCAGCACCCCGGCGGCTTCTTCTGGAAACACCATATATTTT	CASTPAASSGNTIYF
14	TRBV5-1	TRBJ1-3	.	.	TGCGCCAGCAGCCCGACTGACTCTGGAAACACCATATATTTT	CASSPTDSGNTIYF
15	TRBV11-3	TRBJ2-1	.	TRBD1	TGTGCCAGCAGCTTGGGACAGGTCCCCTACAATGAGCAGTTCTTC	CASSLGQVPYNEQFF
14	TRBV9	TRBJ1-2	.	.	TGTGCCAGCAGCGATAACGGTTATAACTATGGCTACACCTTC	CASSDNGYNYGYTF
18	TRBV5-6	TRBJ2-3	.	.	TGTGCCAGCAGCTTTCTATTTAAGGGACAATCAAGGTGGGATACGCAGTATTTT	CASSFLFKGQSRWDTQYF
13	TRBV2	TRBJ2-1	.	.	TGTGCCAGCAGTGAAGCGTTTCGGCCAGGCAGGTTCTTC	CASSEAFRPGRFF
10	TRBV19	TRBJ1-1	.	.	TGTGCCAGTAGTATAGCGGGATCCTTCTTT	CASSIAGSFF
14	TRBV2	TRBJ2-3	.	.	TGTGCCAGCAGCTCAGCGGGCTGGACAGATACGCAGTATTTT	CASSSAGWTDTQYF
14	TRBV6-4	TRBJ1-5	.	.	TGTGCCAGCGCCCAACAGGCTGGCAATCAGCCCCAGCATTTT	CASAQQAGNQPQHF
16	TRBV19	TRBJ2-7	.	TRBD1	TGTGCCAGTAGTTCTCAGGGGGCAGGGACTCCCACCGAGCAGTACTTC	CASSSQGAGTPTEQYF
15	TRBV29-1	TRBJ1-1	few	TRBD1	TGCAGCGTTGCCGGGACAGGAAGGGGGAACACTGAAGCTTTCTTT	CSVAGTGRGNTEAFF
14	TRBV18	TRBJ2-1	.	.	TGTGCCAGCTCACCTAGAGCATCAGGGTATGAGCAGTTCTTC	CASSPRASGYEQFF
15	TRBV6-1	TRBJ1-2	.	TRBD1	TGTGCCAGCAGTCCAACAAAGACAGGGGAGGTTGGCTACACCTTC	CASSPTKTGEVGYTF
11	TRBV20-1	TRBJ1-2	.	.	TGCAGCCCAGACAGGACGTATGGCTACACCTTC	CSPDRTYGYTF
14	TRBV7-9	TRBJ1-4	.	.	TGTGCCAGCAGGGGAGACGGCACAGAGGGAAAACTGTTTTTT	CASRGDGTEGKLFF
15	TRBV2	TRBJ2-7	.	.	TGTGCCAGTATAAAGGGACTCCTCTTCTCCTACGAGCAGTACTTC	CASIKGLLFSYEQYF
11	TRBV2	TRBJ1-1	few	.	TGTGCCATACTACAGGTAGACGAAGCTTTCTTT	CAILQVDEAFF
14	TRBV5-1	TRBJ2-5	.	TRBD1	TGCGCCAGCAGCTTCAGGGGGAGCCCAGAGACCCAGTACTTC	CASSFRGSPETQYF
16	TRBV7-2	TRBJ2-1	.	TRBD2	TGTGCCAGCAGCCCGGATAGCGGGAGCTCCTACAATGAGCAGTTCTTC	CASSPDSGSSYNEQFF
14	TRBV7-9	TRBJ1-1	.	TRBD1	TGTGCCAGCAGCGACACCACCGGGACAGCTGAAGCTTTCTTT	CASSDTTGTAEAFF
18	TRBV11-2	TRBJ2-7	.	TRBD1	TGTGCCAGCAGCCCAAGGACGGGGACAGGGGTGGGGTCCTACGAGCAGTACTTC	CASSPRTGTGVGSYEQYF
12	TRBV6-1	TRBJ2-3	.	.	TGTGCCAGCAGTGAATGGAGGGATACGCAGTATTTT	CASSEWRDTQYF
14	TRBV29-1	TRBJ2-3	.	TRBD1	TGCAGCGAGTCGACAGGGGCGGTCACAGATACGCAGTATTTT	CSESTGAVTDTQYF
17	TRBV4-1	TRBJ2-3	once	TRBD1	TGCGCCAGCAGCCAAGATTTGGACAGGGTGACGGCGGATACGCAGTATTTT	CASSQDLDRVTADTQYF
15	TRBV7-7	TRBJ2-2	once	TRBD2	TGTGCCAGCAGCTCCCGACTAGCCTTCACCGGGGAGCTGTTTTTT	CASSSRLAFTGELFF
16	TRBV19	TRBJ1-2	.	.	TGTGCCAGTAGTTTTCGGGCAGTGCGGAGGAACTATGGCTACACCTTC	CASSFRAVRRNYGYTF
13	TRBV4-1	TRBJ1-1	few	.	TGCGCCAGCAGCCAGCCCTTGGACAGTGAAGCTTTCTTT	CASSQPLDSEAFF
19	TRBV5-4	TRBJ2-1	.	TRBD2	TGTGCCAGCAGCTTGGGATCTATCGGTAGCGGGAGGTTGGGCAATGAGCAGTTCTTC	CASSLGSIGSGRLGNEQFF
18	TRBV9	TRBJ1-4	.	TRBD1	TGTGCCAGCAGCGGATATCCGGGACAGGGGGCAAGCCATGAAAAACTGTTTTTT	CASSGYPGQGASHEKLFF
15	TRBV5-5	TRBJ2-1	.	TRBD1	TGTGCCAGCAGGATGGAGACAGGGGGGTCCAATGAGCAGTTCTTC	CASRMETGGSNEQFF
15	TRBV19	TRBJ2-1	once	TRBD2	TGTGCCAGTAGTATACAGGCGGGAGCTTACAATGAGCAGTTCTTC	CASSIQAGAYNEQFF
16	TRBV10-3	TRBJ2-1	.	TRBD2	TGTGCCATCAGTGAGGCGGGGGGCCGGATTTTTAATGAGCAGTTCTTC	CAISEAGGRIFNEQFF
13	TRBV30	TRBJ2-7	.	.	TGTGCCTGGAGTGTTGTTGTGCGGACAGAGCAGTACTTC	CAWSVVVRTEQYF
13	TRBV27	TRBJ2-7	.	TRBD1	TGTGCCATTTCGGACAGGGGAGGGTACGAGCAGTACTTC	CAISDRGGYEQYF
15	TRBV5-4	TRBJ2-7	.	.	TGTGCCAGCAGCAGGGCGAGAGCCCGGGGCTACGAGCAGTACTTC	CASSRARARGYEQYF
12	TRBV6-5	TRBJ2-1	.	.	TGTGCCAGCATATCTAGCTTCGATGAGCAGTTCTTC	CASISSFDEQFF
15	TRBV7-2	TRBJ1-2	.	TRBD1	TGTGCCAGCAGCTTAGGCGTCGGGACAGGGAGTGGCTACACCTTC	CASSLGVGTGSGYTF
12	TRBV2	TRBJ1-1	.	.	TGTGCCAGCATAGGGGCGAGTATGAAGGCTTTCTTT	CASIGASMKAFF